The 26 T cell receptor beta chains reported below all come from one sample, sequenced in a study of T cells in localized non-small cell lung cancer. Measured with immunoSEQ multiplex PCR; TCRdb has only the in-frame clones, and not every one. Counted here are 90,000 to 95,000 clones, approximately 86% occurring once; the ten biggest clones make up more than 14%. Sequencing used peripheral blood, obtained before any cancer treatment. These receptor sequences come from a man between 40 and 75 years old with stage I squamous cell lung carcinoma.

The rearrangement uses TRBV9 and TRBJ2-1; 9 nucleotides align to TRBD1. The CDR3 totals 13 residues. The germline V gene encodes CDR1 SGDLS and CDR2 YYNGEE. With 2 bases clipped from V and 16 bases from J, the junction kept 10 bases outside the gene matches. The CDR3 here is CASSVSTGDRAFF. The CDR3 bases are TGTGCCAGCAGCGTCTCCACCGGGGACAGGGCCTTCTTC.

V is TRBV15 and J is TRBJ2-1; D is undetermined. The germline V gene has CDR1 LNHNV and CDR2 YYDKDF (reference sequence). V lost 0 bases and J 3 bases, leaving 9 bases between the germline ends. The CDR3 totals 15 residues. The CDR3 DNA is TGTGCCACCAGCAGAGAATCGGTCTACTACAATGAGCAGTTCTTC. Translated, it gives CATSRESVYYNEQFF.

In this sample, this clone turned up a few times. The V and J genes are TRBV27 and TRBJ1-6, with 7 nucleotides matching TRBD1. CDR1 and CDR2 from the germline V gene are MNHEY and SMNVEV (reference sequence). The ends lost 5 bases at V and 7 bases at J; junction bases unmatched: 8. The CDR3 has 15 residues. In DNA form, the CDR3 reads TGTGCCAGCAGTCTAGGGGGCTACTTGAATTCACCCCTCCACTTT. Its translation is CASSLGGYLNSPLHF.

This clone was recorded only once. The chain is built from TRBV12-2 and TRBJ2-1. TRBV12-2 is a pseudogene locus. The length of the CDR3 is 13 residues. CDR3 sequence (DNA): TGTGCAAGTCGCTTCTGGTCCTACAATGAGCAGTTCTTC. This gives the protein CASRFWSYNEQFF.

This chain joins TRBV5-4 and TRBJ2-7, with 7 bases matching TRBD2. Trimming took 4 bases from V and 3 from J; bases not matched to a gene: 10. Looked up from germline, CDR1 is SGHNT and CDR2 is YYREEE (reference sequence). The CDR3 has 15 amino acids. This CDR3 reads CASSPRSGGGYEQYF. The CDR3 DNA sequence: TGTGCCAGCAGCCCGAGATCGGGGGGAGGCTACGAGCAGTACTTC. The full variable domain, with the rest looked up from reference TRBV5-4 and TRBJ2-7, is ETGVTQSPTHLIKTRGQQVTLRCSSQSGHNTVSWYQQALGQGPQFIFQYYREEENGRGNFPPRFSGLQFPNYSSELNVNALELDDSALYLCASSPRSGGGYEQYFGPGTRLTVT.

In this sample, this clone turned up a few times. The CDR3 DNA follows: TGCGCCAGCAGCCCGGTTGAGGGGAGGACTGAAGCTTTCTTT. This translates into CASSPVEGRTEAFF. The chain links TRBV4-3 to TRBJ1-1, with D possibly being TRBD1 (5 bases). Between the trimmed V and J ends, which lost 4 bases and 5 bases, there was a span of 14 bases. The CDR3 runs 14 residues. Germline assignment: CDR1 LGHNA and CDR2 YSLEER.

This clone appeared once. Here the CDR3 reads CASSFQVAEDTEAFF. The CDR3 region has the DNA TGTGCCAGCAGCTTTCAGGTTGCGGAGGACACTGAAGCTTTCTTT. The chain has TRBV7-2 and TRBJ1-1, with D unresolved. V was pared by 3 bases and J by 3 bases, with 14 bases between. The CDR3 length is 15 residues. The germline gives CDR1 SGHTA, CDR2 FQGNSA.

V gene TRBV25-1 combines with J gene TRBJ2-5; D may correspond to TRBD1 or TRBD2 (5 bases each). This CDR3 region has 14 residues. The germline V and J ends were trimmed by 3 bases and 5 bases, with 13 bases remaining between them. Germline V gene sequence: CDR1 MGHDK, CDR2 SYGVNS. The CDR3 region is CASSDLKEGETQYF. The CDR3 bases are TGTGCCAGCAGTGATCTTAAAGAGGGGGAGACCCAGTACTTC.

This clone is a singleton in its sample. The CDR3 DNA reads as TGTGCCAGCAGTGATAGCGGCGGGGTGGTGTTGGAGGATGAGCAGTTCTTC. It encodes CASSDSGGVVLEDEQFF. This chain links TRBV25-1 with TRBJ2-1; weak D call: TRBD2 (6 bases). V lost 3 bases and J 8 bases, leaving 23 bases between the germline ends. The CDR3 has 17 amino acids. Germline CDR1 MGHDK, CDR2 SYGVNS.

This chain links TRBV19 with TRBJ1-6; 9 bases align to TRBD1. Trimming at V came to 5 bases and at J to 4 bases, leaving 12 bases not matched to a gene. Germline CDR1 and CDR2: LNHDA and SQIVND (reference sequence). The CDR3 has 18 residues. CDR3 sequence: CASSPRDRERDYNSPLHF. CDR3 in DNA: TGTGCCAGTAGTCCCCGGGACAGGGAGAGGGATTATAATTCACCCCTCCACTTT.

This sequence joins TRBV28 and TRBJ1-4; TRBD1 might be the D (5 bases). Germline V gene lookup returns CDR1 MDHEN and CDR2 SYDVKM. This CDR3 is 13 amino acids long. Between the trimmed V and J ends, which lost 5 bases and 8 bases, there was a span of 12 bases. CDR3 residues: CASSGGQDEKLFF. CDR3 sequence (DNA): TGTGCCAGCAGTGGGGGTCAGGACGAAAAACTGTTTTTT.

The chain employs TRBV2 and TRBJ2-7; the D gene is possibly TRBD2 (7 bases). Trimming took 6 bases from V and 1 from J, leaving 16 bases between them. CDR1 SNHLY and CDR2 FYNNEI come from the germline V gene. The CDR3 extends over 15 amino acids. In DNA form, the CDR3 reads TGTGCCAGCAGGGGAGGGCAGGGGCCTTCCTACGAGCAGTACTTC. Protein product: CASRGGQGPSYEQYF.

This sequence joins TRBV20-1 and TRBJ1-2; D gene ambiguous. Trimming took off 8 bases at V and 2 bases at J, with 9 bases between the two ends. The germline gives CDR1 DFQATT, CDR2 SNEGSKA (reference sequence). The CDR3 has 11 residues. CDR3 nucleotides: TGCAGTTACCAGCGGAACTATGGCTACACCTTC. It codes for CSYQRNYGYTF.

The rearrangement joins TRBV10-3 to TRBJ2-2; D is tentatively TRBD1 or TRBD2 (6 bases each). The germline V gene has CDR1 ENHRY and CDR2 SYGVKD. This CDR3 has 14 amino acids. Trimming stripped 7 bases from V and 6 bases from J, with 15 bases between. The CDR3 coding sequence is TGTGCCATCACTTCCAAGAGGGGGGCCGGGGAGCTGTTTTTT. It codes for CAITSKRGAGELFF.

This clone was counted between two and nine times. The CDR3 sequence: CASSVNRAREKLFF. CDR3 in DNA: TGTGCCAGCAGCGTAAACAGGGCTAGGGAAAAACTGTTTTTT. This chain connects TRBV7-9 to TRBJ1-4, with D possibly being TRBD1 (6 bases). Trimming removed 5 bases from V and 8 bases from J, with 15 bases in between. The CDR3 sequence is 14 residues long. Germline V gives CDR1 SEHNR, CDR2 FQNEAQ (reference sequence).

The CDR3 DNA is TGTGCCAGCAGCGACAGACTTTCCTACGAGCAGTACTTC. Protein product: CASSDRLSYEQYF. The gene calls are TRBV5-6 and TRBJ2-7; TRBD1 might be the D (5 bases). V shed 4 bases and J shed 1 base, with 9 bases lying between them. The V gene's germline CDR1 is SGHDT and CDR2 YYEEEE. The CDR3 contains 13 residues.

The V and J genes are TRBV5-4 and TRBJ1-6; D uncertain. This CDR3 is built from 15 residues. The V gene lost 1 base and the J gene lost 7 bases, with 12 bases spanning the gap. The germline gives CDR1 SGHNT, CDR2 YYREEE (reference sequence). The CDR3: CASSLSGSLNSPLHF. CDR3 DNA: TGTGCCAGCAGCTTGAGTGGCAGCCTGAATTCACCCCTCCACTTT.

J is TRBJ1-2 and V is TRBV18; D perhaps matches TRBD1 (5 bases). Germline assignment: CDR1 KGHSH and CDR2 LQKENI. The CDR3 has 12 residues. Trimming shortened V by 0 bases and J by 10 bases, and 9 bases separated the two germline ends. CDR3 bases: TGTGCCAGCTCACCACCGCGGGACTCCTACACCTTC. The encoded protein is CASSPPRDSYTF.

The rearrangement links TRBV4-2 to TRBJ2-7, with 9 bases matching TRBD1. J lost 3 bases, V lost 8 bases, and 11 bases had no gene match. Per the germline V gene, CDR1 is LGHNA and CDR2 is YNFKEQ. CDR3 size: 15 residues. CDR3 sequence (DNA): TGTGCCAGCGGGACTGCCGAGACAGGGGGCTACGAGCAGTACTTC. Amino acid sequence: CASGTAETGGYEQYF.

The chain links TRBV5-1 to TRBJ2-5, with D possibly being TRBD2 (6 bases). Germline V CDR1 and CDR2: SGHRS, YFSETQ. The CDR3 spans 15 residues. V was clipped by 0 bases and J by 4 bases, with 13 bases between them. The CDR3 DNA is TGCGCCAGCAGCTTGGCCTTACGGGGAGGAGAGACCCAGTACTTC. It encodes CASSLALRGGETQYF. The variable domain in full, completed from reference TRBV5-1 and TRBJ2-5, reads KAGVTQTPRYLIKTRGQQVTLSCSPISGHRSVSWYQQTPGQGLQFLFEYFSETQRNKGNFPGRFSGRQFSNSRSEMNVSTLELGDSALYLCASSLALRGGETQYFGPGTRLLVL.

CDR3 amino acids: CASSLAPSSETQYF. CDR3 nucleotides: TGTGCCAGCAGCTTAGCGCCTAGCTCAGAGACCCAGTACTTC. The V and J genes are TRBV7-9 and TRBJ2-5; possibly TRBD2 for D (5 bases). V lost 0 bases and J 4 bases, leaving 9 bases between the germline ends. Germline CDR1 and CDR2: SEHNR and FQNEAQ (reference sequence). The CDR3 has 14 residues. The whole variable domain, remainder taken from reference TRBV7-9 and TRBJ2-5, is DTGVSQNPRHKITKRGQNVTFRCDPISEHNRLYWYRQTLGQGPEFLTYFQNEAQLEKSRLLSDRFSAERPKGSFSTLEIQRTEQGDSAMYLCASSLAPSSETQYFGPGTRLLVL.

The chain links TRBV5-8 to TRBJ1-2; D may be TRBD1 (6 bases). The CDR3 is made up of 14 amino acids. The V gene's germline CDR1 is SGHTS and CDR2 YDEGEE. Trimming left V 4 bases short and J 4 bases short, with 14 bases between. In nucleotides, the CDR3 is TGTGCCAGCAGCCAGACAGGCTTTCTCTATGGCTACACCTTC. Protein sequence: CASSQTGFLYGYTF.

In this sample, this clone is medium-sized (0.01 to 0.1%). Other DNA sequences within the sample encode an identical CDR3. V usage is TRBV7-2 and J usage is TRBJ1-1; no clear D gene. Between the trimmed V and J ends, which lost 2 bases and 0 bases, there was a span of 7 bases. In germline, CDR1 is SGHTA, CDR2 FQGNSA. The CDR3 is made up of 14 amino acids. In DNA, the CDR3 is TGTGCCAGCAGCTTAAGGGCAGTGAACACTGAAGCTTTCTTT. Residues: CASSLRAVNTEAFF.

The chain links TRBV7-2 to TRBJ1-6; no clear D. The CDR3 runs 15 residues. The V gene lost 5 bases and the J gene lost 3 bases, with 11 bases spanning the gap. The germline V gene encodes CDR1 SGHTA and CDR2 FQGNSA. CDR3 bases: TGTGCCAGCAGCCCGGGAGTTGGCTATAATTCACCCCTCCACTTT. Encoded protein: CASSPGVGYNSPLHF.

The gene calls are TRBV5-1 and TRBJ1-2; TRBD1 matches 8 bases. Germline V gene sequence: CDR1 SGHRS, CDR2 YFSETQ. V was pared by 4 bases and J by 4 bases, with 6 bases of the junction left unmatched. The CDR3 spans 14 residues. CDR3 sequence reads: CASSIETGGYGYTF. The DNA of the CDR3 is TGCGCCAGCAGCATAGAAACAGGGGGCTATGGCTACACCTTC.

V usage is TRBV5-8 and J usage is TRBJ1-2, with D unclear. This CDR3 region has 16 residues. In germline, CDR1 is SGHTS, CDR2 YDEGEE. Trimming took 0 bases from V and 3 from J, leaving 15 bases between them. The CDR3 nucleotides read TGTGCCAGCAGCTTGGCGGGTGGCCGAAGCTACTATGGCTACACCTTC. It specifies CASSLAGGRSYYGYTF.